A selection of T cell receptor beta chains follows, all from one sample in a study of T-cell reconstitution after alpha-beta-depleted transplantation in children. Each CDR3 protein gets one entry after TCRdb re-called the PCR reads with MiXCR. The table shows 85,000 to 120,000 distinct CDR3 sequences, with approximately 8% occurring only once. Sequencing used PBMCs, obtained before TCRalphabeta/CD19-depleted stem cell transplant. The receptors originated from a boy between 2 and 10 years old with acute lymphoblastic leukemia, due to receive a stem cell transplant. Both conserved end residues are part of each CDR3. Fields, in order: J gene, V gene, CDR3 protein.

TRBJ1-3,TRBV11-3,CASSPGQGSGNTIYF
TRBJ2-7,TRBV4-2,CASSPQGVEEQYF
TRBJ2-3,TRBV5-8,CASSLSRLPTDTQYF
TRBJ1-1,TRBV12-3/TRBV12-4,CASSLREGMRAEAFF
TRBJ2-2,TRBV6-1,CASSRRGLANTGELFF
TRBJ1-2,TRBV7-8,CASSLYRRAEGYTF
TRBJ2-3,TRBV6-5,CASSRSPTIQGTDTQYF
TRBJ2-4,TRBV7-2,CASSLASGGVAKNIQYF
TRBJ1-5,TRBV4-2,CASSQEKHTSGNQPQHF
TRBJ2-6,TRBV15,CATSYYRDSGANVLTF
TRBJ2-2,TRBV6-1,CASFRDSNTGELFF
TRBJ1-5,TRBV12-3/TRBV12-4,CASSFPGQGNSAQHF
TRBJ1-1,TRBV7-8,CASSFGMRDTEAFF
TRBJ2-1,TRBV10-3,CAISVQLTSRHEQFF
TRBJ2-2,TRBV20-1,CSARDQGTGELFF
TRBJ2-1,TRBV5-8,CASSGEGGLYNEQFF
TRBJ2-3,TRBV12-3/TRBV12-4,CASSLSAGGHADTQYF
TRBJ1-2,TRBV5-6,CASSSQQGPGYGYTF
TRBJ1-1,TRBV13,CASNLGTLGPEAFF
TRBJ2-7,TRBV14,CASSFRGTLTPPEQYF
TRBJ1-5,TRBV6-5,CASSYSGQSNQPQHF